The 11 T cell receptor beta chains below come from one sample, sequenced in a study of CD8+ T cells in alopecia areata. The sample's treatment: oral pan-JAK inhibitor, 5-10 mg twice daily. In each case, RNA was isolated and then reverse transcribed into cDNA as the sequencing template. Profiled with immunoSEQ multiplex PCR; TCRdb holds only in-frame clones, not every one. The sample has approximately 200,000 clones; 43% are singletons. The specimen comprised CD4+ T cells sorted from blood, sampled around week 36, from a patient treated with tofacitinib. The origin of the receptors is a human donor with alopecia areata.

The CDR3 DNA is TGCGCCAGCAGCTCCGGACAGGGTTTGACAGATACGCAGTATTTT. It yields the protein CASSSGQGLTDTQYF. This chain uses TRBV5-1 with TRBJ2-3; 8 positions match TRBD1. Germline V gene lookup returns CDR1 SGHRS and CDR2 YFSETQ. The V and J ends lost 3 bases and 3 bases, in that order; junction bases with no gene match: 6. The CDR3 spans 15 residues.

This chain links TRBV7-6 with TRBJ2-3; D is ambiguous. V dropped 0 bases and J dropped 5 bases, with 0 bases sitting between them. The CDR3 spans 11 residues. Germline V gene lookup returns CDR1 SGHVS and CDR2 FNYEAQ. The CDR3 is CASSLADTQYF. The CDR3 nucleotides read TGTGCCAGCAGCTTAGCAGATACGCAGTATTTT.

This clone was detected a few times. The rearrangement joins TRBV29-1 to TRBJ2-5; TRBD1 agrees at 9 bases. This CDR3 has 14 residues. Germline V CDR1 and CDR2: SQVTM, ANQGSEA. The V and J ends lost 6 bases and 2 bases, in that order; junction bases with no gene match: 7. CDR3 sequence reads: CSVMDRGRQETQYF. As DNA, the CDR3 is TGCAGCGTGATGGACAGGGGTAGACAAGAGACCCAGTACTTC. Full variable domain (remainder filled in from reference TRBV29-1 and TRBJ2-5): SAVISQKPSRDICQRGTSLTIQCQVDSQVTMMFWYRQQPGQSLTLIATANQGSEATYESGFVIDKFPISRPNLTFSTLTVSNMSPEDSSIYLCSVMDRGRQETQYFGPGTRLLVL.

The genes are TRBV30 and TRBJ1-2; D gene ambiguous. The CDR3 is 15 amino acids. Germline V gene sequence: CDR1 GTSNPN, CDR2 SVGIG (reference sequence). Trimming removed 3 bases from V and 5 bases from J, with 19 bases in between. The CDR3 spells CAWSMRSYLSYGYTF. DNA for the CDR3: TGTGCCTGGAGCATGAGATCTTATCTGTCATATGGCTACACCTTC.

This clone was found many times. This chain connects TRBV11-2 to TRBJ2-4; 9 bases are a match to TRBD1. The V segment lost 6 bases and the J segment 1 base; nucleotides outside the gene matches: 7. CDR3 length equals 16 residues. Germline V gene lookup returns CDR1 SGHAT and CDR2 FQNNGV. The CDR3 here is CASSMGTGTAKNIQYF. The DNA of the CDR3 is TGTGCCAGCAGTATGGGGACAGGGACGGCCAAAAACATTCAGTACTTC.

This chain connects TRBV29-1 to TRBJ2-7, with D tentatively TRBD2 (5 bases). The CDR3 has 13 amino acids. The germline V and J ends were trimmed by 0 bases and 6 bases, with 12 bases remaining between them. Germline CDR1 reads SQVTM; CDR2 reads ANQGSEA. The CDR3, as DNA: TGCAGCGTTGAAGATGGAGTCAGCGGCGAGCAGTACTTC. Amino acid sequence: CSVEDGVSGEQYF.

The chain combines TRBV7-8 with TRBJ2-2; the D is unclear. V was pared by 5 bases and J by 0 bases, with 13 bases between. CDR3 length: 16 residues. From germline, CDR1 is SGHVS and CDR2 FQNEAQ. CDR3 DNA: TGTGCCAGCAGCCGTCTCGACATTCCGAACACCGGGGAGCTGTTTTTT. As protein: CASSRLDIPNTGELFF.

The chain carries TRBV20-1 and TRBJ2-5, with D unclear. Germline loops: CDR1 DFQATT, CDR2 SNEGSKA (reference sequence). Trimming removed 3 bases at V and 0 bases at J, with 2 bases between. The CDR3 covers 11 residues. The CDR3 sequence is CSASHQETQYF. Here the CDR3 DNA reads TGCAGTGCTAGCCACCAAGAGACCCAGTACTTC.

This clone was counted only a few times. This chain links TRBV29-1 with TRBJ2-5, with TRBD2 as a possible D gene (7 bases). V gave up 6 bases and J gave up 4 bases, with 12 bases separating them. Per the germline V gene, CDR1 is SQVTM and CDR2 is ANQGSEA. This CDR3 has 12 amino acids. The CDR3 is CSVSAGAETQYF. As DNA, the CDR3 is TGCAGCGTGTCTGCGGGGGCAGAGACCCAGTACTTC.

This clone was counted between two and nine times. The chain carries TRBV28 and TRBJ1-4; possible D gene TRBD1, 6 bases. Trimming removed 3 bases at V and 10 bases at J, with 15 bases between. CDR3 length equals 14 residues. Germline V gene data show CDR1 as MDHEN and CDR2 as SYDVKM. In nucleotides, the CDR3 is TGTGCCAGCAGTTTCCAACAGGGTTCGAGAAAACTGTTTTTT. Encoded protein: CASSFQQGSRKLFF. Variable domain in full (rest from reference TRBV28 and TRBJ1-4): DVKVTQSSRYLVKRTGEKVFLECVQDMDHENMFWYRQDPGLGLRLIYFSYDVKMKEKGDIPEGYSVSREKKERFSLILESASTNQTSMYLCASSFQQGSRKLFFGSGTQLSVL.

J is TRBJ2-7 and V is TRBV1; the table's D call of TRBD2 was not tested on the DNA. TRBV1 constitutes a pseudogene. This CDR3 contains 15 residues. Here the CDR3 DNA reads TGCACCAGCAGCCAAGATAGGGACTGGTTTTACGAGCAGTACTTC. This translates into CTSSQDRDWFYEQYF.